The clone carrying this TCR beta chain was found once. The antigen remains undetermined. The sample belongs to a study of CD4 T cells in relation to SARS-CoV-2 and coronaviruses. Findings of the study overall: No donor gave both pre-pandemic and post-infection samples. The cross-reactivity analysis covered only spike protein, not other viral proteins.

Produced via immunoSEQ multiplex PCR; TCRdb's table is partial and in-frame only. The sample contains 35,000 to 45,000 clones, roughly 88% of which appear only once. The CDR3 covers 14 residues. The germline CDR1 and CDR2 sequences are SGHRS and YFSETQ. Trimming cost V 4 bases and J 2 bases, with 13 bases left between them. This sequence was found in an adult with COVID-19. V gene TRBV5-1 combines with J gene TRBJ2-7; D not resolved. Material: memory CD4+ T cells from PBMCs. In DNA, the CDR3 is TGCGCCAGCAGCGACATGAGGAGAGCCTACGAGCAGTACTTC. This codes for CASSDMRRAYEQYF.